The clone carrying this T cell receptor beta chain came up a few times. Trimming removed 5 bases from V and 0 bases from J, with 10 bases in between. Germline CDR1 SEHNR, CDR2 FQNEAQ (reference sequence). This CDR3 spans 14 amino acids. This sample stems from a study of blood T cell repertoires in COVID-19. About the research overall: From the United States, Italy and Spain came samples of acute and convalescent COVID-19. T cells, B-cell-depleted T cells, or PBMCs provided the cDNA or gDNA that served as material.

As processed by the authors: For nucleated cells, counts were estimated from reference gene primer amplification. This table comes from immunoSEQ multiplex PCR, and its TCRdb copy is limited to in-frame clones, with some not included. For V, J and clone size, that table is used; D and trimming come from the DNA. The sample lists some 700,000 clones, about nine tenths occurring once. Sample: peripheral blood. The chain couples TRBV7-9 to TRBJ1-2; D uncertain. This TCR came from a woman aged 18 to 35 with acute or convalescent COVID-19. This CDR3 reads CASSTDGANYGYTF. In DNA, the CDR3 is TGTGCCAGCAGCACGGACGGGGCTAACTATGGCTACACCTTC.